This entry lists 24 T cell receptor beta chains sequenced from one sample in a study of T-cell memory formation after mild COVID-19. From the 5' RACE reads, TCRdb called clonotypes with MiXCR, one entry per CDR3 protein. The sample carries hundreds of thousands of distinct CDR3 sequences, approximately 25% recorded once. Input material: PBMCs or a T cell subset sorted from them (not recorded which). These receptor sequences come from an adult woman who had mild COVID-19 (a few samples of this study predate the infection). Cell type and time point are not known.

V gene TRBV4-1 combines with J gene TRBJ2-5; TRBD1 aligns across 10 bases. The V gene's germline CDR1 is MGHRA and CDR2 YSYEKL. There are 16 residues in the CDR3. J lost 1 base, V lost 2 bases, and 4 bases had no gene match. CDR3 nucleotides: TGCGCCAGCAGCCAAAGGACAGGGGGACCCCAAGAGACCCAGTACTTC. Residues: CASSQRTGGPQETQYF.

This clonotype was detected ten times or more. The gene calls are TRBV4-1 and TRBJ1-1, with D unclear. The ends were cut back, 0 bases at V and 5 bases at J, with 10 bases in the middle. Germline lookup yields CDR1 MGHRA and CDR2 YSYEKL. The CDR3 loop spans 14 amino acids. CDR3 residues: CASSQEDLRTEAFF. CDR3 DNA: TGCGCCAGCAGCCAAGAGGATCTGCGGACTGAAGCTTTCTTT.

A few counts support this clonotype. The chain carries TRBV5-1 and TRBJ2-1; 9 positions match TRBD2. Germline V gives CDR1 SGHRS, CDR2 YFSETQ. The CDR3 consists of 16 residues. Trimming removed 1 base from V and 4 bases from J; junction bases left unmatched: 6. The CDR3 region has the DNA TGCGCCAGCAGCTTGATAGCGGGGGCCGGGTACAATGAGCAGTTCTTC. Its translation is CASSLIAGAGYNEQFF.

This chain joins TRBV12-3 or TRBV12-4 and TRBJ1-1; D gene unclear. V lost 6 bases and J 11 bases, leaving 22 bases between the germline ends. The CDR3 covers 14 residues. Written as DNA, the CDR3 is TGTGCCAGCAGCACCCTGAGCCTCCGGGCCACGGCTTTCTTT. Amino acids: CASSTLSLRATAFF.

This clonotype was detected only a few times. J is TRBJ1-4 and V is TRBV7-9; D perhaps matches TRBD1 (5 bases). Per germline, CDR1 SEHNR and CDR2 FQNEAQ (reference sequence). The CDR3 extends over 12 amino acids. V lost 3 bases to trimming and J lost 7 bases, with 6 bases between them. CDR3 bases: TGTGCCAGCAGCTTGGGGCGTGAAAAACTGTTTTTT. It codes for CASSLGREKLFF.

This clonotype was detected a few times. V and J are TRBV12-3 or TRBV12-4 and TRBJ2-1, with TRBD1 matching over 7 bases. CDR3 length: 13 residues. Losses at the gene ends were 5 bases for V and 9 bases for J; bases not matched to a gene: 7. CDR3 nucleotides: TGTGCCAGCAGTGCCCGACAGGGTGGTGAGCAGTTCTTC. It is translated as CASSARQGGEQFF.

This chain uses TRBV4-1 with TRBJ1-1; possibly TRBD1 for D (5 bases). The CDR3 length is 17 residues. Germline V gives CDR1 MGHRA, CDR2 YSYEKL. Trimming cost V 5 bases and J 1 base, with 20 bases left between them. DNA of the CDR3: TGCGCCAGCAGCTACGTCTTCAATGTGGGGGGGAACACTGAAGCTTTCTTT. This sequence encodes CASSYVFNVGGNTEAFF.

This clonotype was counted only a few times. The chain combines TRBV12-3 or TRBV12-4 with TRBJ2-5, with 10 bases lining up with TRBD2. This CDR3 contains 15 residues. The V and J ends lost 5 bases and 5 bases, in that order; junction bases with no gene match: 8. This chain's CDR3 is CASSTQAGGSETQYF. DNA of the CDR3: TGTGCCAGCAGTACCCAAGCGGGAGGGTCGGAGACCCAGTACTTC.

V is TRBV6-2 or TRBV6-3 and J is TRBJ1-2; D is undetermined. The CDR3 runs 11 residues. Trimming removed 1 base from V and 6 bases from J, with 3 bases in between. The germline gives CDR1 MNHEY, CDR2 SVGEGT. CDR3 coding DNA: TGTGCCAGCAGTTACTTGGATGGCTACACCTTC. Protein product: CASSYLDGYTF.

This CDR3 reads CASSLRDRGQSLAGELFF. The CDR3 bases are TGTGCCAGCAGCTTACGGGACAGGGGGCAATCCCTTGCCGGGGAGCTGTTTTTT. The V gene is TRBV7-8, the J gene TRBJ2-2; TRBD1 matches at 12 bases. Germline V CDR1 and CDR2: SGHVS, FQNEAQ. The trim removed 2 bases at V and 6 bases at J, leaving 10 bases unmatched. This CDR3 has 18 amino acids.

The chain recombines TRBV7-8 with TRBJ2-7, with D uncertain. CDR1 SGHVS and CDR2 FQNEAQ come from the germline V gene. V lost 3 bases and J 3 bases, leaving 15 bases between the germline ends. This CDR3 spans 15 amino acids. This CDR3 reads CASSLMKRLGYEQYF. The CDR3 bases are TGTGCCAGCAGCTTGATGAAGAGGTTGGGCTACGAGCAGTACTTC.

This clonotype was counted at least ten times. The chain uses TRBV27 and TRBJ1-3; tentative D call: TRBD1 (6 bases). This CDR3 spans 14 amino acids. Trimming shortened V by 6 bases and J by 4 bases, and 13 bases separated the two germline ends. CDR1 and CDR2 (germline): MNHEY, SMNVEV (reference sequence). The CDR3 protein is CASSLGGTGNTIYF. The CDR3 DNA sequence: TGTGCCAGCAGCTTAGGGGGGACGGGAAACACCATATATTTT.

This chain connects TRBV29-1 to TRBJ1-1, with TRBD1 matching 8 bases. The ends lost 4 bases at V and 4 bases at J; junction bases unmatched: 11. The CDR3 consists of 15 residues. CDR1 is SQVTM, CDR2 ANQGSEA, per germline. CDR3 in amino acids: CSVGKTGGRGTEAFF. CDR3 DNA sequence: TGCAGCGTTGGGAAAACAGGGGGGAGAGGCACTGAAGCTTTCTTT.

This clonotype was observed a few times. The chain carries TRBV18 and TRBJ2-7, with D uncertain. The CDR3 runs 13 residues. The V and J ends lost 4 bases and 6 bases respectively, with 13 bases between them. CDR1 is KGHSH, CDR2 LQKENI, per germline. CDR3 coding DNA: TGTGCCAGCTCACTGGACGGCGCAGGCGAGCAGTACTTC. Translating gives CASSLDGAGEQYF.

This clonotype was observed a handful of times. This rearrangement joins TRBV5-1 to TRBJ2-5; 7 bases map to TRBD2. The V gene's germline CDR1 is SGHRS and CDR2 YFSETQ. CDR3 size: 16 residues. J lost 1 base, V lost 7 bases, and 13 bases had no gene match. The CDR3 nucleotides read TGCGCCAGCCCCCCTAGAGCGGGGTGCTTCCAAGAGACCCAGTACTTC. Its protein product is CASPPRAGCFQETQYF.

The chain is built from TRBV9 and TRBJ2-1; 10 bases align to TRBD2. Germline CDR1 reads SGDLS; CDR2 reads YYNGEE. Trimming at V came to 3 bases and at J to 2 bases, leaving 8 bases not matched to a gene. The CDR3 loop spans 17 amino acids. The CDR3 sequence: CASSAAGTSETYNEQFF. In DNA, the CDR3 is TGTGCCAGCAGCGCTGCCGGGACTAGCGAGACCTACAATGAGCAGTTCTTC. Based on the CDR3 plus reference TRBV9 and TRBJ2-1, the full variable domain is DSGVTQTPKHLITATGQRVTLRCSPRSGDLSVYWYQQSLDQGLQFLIQYYNGEERAKGNILERFSAQQFPDLHSELNLSSLELGDSALYFCASSAAGTSETYNEQFFGPGTRLTVL.

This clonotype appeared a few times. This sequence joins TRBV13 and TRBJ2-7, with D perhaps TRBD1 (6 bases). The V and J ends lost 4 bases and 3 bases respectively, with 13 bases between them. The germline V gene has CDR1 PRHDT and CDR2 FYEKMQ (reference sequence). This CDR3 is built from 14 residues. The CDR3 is CASSSQGRRYEQYF. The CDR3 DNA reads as TGTGCCAGCAGCTCACAGGGTCGCCGCTACGAGCAGTACTTC.

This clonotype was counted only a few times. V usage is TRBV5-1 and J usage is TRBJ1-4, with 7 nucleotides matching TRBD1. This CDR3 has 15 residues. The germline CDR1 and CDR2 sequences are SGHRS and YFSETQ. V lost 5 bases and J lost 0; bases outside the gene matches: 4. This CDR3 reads CASRTDRATNEKLFF. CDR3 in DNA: TGCGCCAGCAGAACCGACAGGGCAACTAATGAAAAACTGTTTTTT.

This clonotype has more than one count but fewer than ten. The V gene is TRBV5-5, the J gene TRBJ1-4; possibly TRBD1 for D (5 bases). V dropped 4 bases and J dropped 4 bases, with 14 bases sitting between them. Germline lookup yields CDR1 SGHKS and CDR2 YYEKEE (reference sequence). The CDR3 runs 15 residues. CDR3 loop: CASSPGGSINEKLFF. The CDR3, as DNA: TGTGCCAGCAGCCCCGGGGGGAGCATTAATGAAAAACTGTTTTTT.

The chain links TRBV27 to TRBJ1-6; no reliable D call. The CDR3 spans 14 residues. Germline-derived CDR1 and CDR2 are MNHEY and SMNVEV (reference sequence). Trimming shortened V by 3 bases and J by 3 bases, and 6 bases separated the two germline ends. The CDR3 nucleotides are TGTGCCAGCAGTTTCACTGACTATAATTCACCCCTCCACTTT. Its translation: CASSFTDYNSPLHF.

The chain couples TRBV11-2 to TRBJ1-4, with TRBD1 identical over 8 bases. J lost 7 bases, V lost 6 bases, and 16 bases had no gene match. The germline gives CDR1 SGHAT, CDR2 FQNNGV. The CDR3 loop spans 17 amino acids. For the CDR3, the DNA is TGTGCCAGCAGGCCCACCCTCAGGGGGCGCGTCAGTGAAAAACTGTTTTTT. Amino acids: CASRPTLRGRVSEKLFF.

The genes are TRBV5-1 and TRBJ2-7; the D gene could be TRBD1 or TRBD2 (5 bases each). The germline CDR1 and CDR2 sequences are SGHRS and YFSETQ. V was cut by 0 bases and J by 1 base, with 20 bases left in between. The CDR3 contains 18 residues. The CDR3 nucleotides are TGCGCCAGCAGCTTGGACGGGACGGGTAGATCGAGGTCCTACGAGCAGTACTTC. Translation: CASSLDGTGRSRSYEQYF.

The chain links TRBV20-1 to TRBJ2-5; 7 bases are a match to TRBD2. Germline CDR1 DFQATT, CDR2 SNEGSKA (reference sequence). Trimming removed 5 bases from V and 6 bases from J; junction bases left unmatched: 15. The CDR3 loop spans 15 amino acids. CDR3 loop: CSAGGRAGVIQTQYF. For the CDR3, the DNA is TGCAGTGCTGGGGGACGGGCGGGAGTTATTCAGACCCAGTACTTC.

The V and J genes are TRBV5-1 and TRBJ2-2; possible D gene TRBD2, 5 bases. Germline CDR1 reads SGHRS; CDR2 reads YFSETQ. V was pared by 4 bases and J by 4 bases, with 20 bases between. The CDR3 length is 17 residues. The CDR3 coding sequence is TGCGCCAGCAGCCCCCCCACTGCACCTGGAGGCACCGGGGAGCTGTTTTTT. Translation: CASSPPTAPGGTGELFF.